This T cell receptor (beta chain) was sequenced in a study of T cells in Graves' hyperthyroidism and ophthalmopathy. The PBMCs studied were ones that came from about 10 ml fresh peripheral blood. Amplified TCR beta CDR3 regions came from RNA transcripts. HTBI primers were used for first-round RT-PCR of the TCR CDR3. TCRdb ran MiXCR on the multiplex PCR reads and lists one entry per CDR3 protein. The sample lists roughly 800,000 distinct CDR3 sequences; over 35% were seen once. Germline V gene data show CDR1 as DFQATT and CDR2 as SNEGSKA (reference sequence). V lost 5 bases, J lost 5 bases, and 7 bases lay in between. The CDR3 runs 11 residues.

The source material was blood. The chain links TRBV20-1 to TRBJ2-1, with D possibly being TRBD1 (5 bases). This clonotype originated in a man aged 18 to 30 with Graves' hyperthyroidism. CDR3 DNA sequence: TGCAGTGCTCGACAGAACAATGAGCAGTTCTTC. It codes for CSARQNNEQFF.